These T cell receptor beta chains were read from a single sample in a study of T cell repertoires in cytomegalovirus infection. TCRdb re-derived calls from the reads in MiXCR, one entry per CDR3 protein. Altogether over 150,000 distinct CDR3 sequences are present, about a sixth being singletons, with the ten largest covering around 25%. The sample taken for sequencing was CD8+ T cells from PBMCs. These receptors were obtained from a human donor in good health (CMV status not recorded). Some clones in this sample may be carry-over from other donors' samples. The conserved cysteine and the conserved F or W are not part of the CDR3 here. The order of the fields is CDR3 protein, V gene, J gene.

CDR3: ATSRVKGLNEQF
V: TRBV15
J: TRBJ2-1

CDR3: SVDVRGGLAADTQY
V: TRBV29-1
J: TRBJ2-3

CDR3: ASSSSRTGGFLSPREQY
V: TRBV7-9
J: TRBJ2-7

CDR3: ASSQDWASSYNEQF
V: TRBV4-3
J: TRBJ2-1

CDR3: ASRWTGGTEAF
V: TRBV6-2/TRBV6-3
J: TRBJ1-1

CDR3: SVEDRDRPNYGYT
V: TRBV29-1
J: TRBJ1-2

CDR3: ASSQGYRGRNEKLF
V: TRBV14
J: TRBJ1-4

CDR3: ASGSPTYNEQF
V: TRBV7-2
J: TRBJ2-1

CDR3: ASSLLPGSLPGGEKLF
V: TRBV11-2
J: TRBJ1-4

CDR3: ASSHLGSTDTQY
V: TRBV11-2
J: TRBJ2-3

CDR3: SYDMNTEAF
V: TRBV29-1
J: TRBJ1-1

CDR3: ASSHGAGAANYGYT
V: TRBV5-1
J: TRBJ1-2

CDR3: ASSYGAGSPLH
V: TRBV6-6
J: TRBJ1-6

CDR3: ATSDLYIHPDNYGYT
V: TRBV24-1
J: TRBJ1-2

CDR3: ASSGGAWTEAF
V: TRBV12-3/TRBV12-4
J: TRBJ1-1

CDR3: ASSPEGGGANSPLH
V: TRBV7-2
J: TRBJ1-6

CDR3: ASIGNSPLH
V: TRBV2
J: TRBJ1-6

CDR3: ASSLRNQDQPQH
V: TRBV27
J: TRBJ1-5

CDR3: ASSLAPGQGGTEAF
V: TRBV7-6
J: TRBJ1-1

CDR3: ASSRQGTGNTIY
V: TRBV4-3
J: TRBJ1-3

CDR3: AISVERGPRETQY
V: TRBV10-3
J: TRBJ2-5

CDR3: ASSLEGGTVYEQY
V: TRBV12-3/TRBV12-4
J: TRBJ2-7

CDR3: ASSVGQGVLTEAF
V: TRBV9
J: TRBJ1-1

CDR3: ASSLDSGGAYEKLF
V: TRBV7-9
J: TRBJ1-4

CDR3: ASSLGGSYMNTEAF
V: TRBV7-2
J: TRBJ1-1

CDR3: ASTKDHSNQPQH
V: TRBV12-3/TRBV12-4
J: TRBJ1-5

CDR3: ASRREGGDEKLF
V: TRBV7-9
J: TRBJ1-4

CDR3: ASSSGLLGEQY
V: TRBV12-3/TRBV12-4
J: TRBJ2-7

CDR3: ASSQVPSGGTPNTGELF
V: TRBV4-1
J: TRBJ2-2

CDR3: ASEGPITNYGYT
V: TRBV28
J: TRBJ1-2

CDR3: ASSLAFWDPGNIQY
V: TRBV7-8
J: TRBJ2-4

CDR3: ASSTRQEDNQPQH
V: TRBV7-9
J: TRBJ1-5

CDR3: ASSSRRIPEA
V: TRBV6-2/TRBV6-3
J: TRBJ2-1

CDR3: SVEDESGTGAYEQY
V: TRBV29-1
J: TRBJ2-7

CDR3: ASSLAEFPYNEQF
V: TRBV7-9
J: TRBJ2-1

CDR3: ASSVGFGNTEAF
V: TRBV25-1
J: TRBJ1-1

CDR3: ASFRGEVNYGYT
V: TRBV7-2
J: TRBJ1-2

CDR3: ATRTLDRSSYNEQF
V: TRBV6-2/TRBV6-3
J: TRBJ2-1

CDR3: ASSPYNYYEQY
V: TRBV6-1
J: TRBJ2-7

CDR3: SVPELAGLSSYNEQF
V: TRBV20-1
J: TRBJ2-1

CDR3: ASSLYRGTGTGDDGYT
V: TRBV28
J: TRBJ1-2

CDR3: ASSLMAVTYEQY
V: TRBV28
J: TRBJ2-7

CDR3: ASSISPASTDTQY
V: TRBV19
J: TRBJ2-3

CDR3: ASSSMGQTTDQPQH
V: TRBV7-9
J: TRBJ1-5

CDR3: ASSVGQGLAEQY
V: TRBV7-6
J: TRBJ2-7

CDR3: SARDQADGYT
V: TRBV20-1
J: TRBJ1-2

CDR3: SARGAGGLMDIQY
V: TRBV20-1
J: TRBJ2-4

CDR3: SARDLTGGRWHTEAF
V: TRBV20-1
J: TRBJ1-1

CDR3: ASSLGLTRHGYT
V: TRBV12-3/TRBV12-4
J: TRBJ1-2

CDR3: ASSLLGDYGYT
V: TRBV6-5
J: TRBJ1-2

CDR3: ASSRGGDRGFIPEAF
V: TRBV7-2
J: TRBJ1-1

CDR3: ASSPSGTVVSYEQY
V: TRBV28
J: TRBJ2-7

CDR3: ASSITDGLAIPNTGELF
V: TRBV6-1
J: TRBJ2-2

CDR3: ASSHVLERVYAEQF
V: TRBV12-3/TRBV12-4
J: TRBJ2-1

CDR3: ASSQDSGPAFNTEAF
V: TRBV14
J: TRBJ1-1

CDR3: ASSFGARGNTEAF
V: TRBV7-6
J: TRBJ1-1

CDR3: ASSPLTIYEQY
V: TRBV14
J: TRBJ2-7

CDR3: ASRNRGFSSYEQY
V: TRBV6-1
J: TRBJ2-7

CDR3: ASSYSAGAEQY
V: TRBV6-5
J: TRBJ2-7

CDR3: ASSSWSGTAFKNIQY
V: TRBV6-2/TRBV6-3
J: TRBJ2-4